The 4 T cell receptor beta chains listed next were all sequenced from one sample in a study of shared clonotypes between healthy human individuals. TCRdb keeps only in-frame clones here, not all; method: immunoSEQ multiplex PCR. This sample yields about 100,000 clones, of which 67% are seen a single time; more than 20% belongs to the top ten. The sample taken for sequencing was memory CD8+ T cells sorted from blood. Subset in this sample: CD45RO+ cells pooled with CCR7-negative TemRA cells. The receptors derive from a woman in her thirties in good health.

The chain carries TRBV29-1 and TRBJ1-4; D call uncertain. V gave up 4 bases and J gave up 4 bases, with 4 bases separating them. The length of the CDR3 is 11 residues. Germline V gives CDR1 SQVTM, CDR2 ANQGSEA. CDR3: CSVVDNEKLFF. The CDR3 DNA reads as TGCAGCGTTGTTGATAATGAAAAACTGTTTTTT.

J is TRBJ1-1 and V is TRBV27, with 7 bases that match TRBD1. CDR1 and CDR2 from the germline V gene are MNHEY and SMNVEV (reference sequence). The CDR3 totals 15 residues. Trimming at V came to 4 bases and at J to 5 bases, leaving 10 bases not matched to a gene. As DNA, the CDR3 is TGTGCCAGCAGTTCCGACAGGGCCCCGGGTACTGAAGCTTTCTTT. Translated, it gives CASSSDRAPGTEAFF.

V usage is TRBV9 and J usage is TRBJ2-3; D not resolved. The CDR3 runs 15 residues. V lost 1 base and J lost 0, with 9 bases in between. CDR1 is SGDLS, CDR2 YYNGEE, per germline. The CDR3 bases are TGTGCCAGCAGCGTACAATCGACTAGCACAGATACGCAGTATTTT. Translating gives CASSVQSTSTDTQYF.

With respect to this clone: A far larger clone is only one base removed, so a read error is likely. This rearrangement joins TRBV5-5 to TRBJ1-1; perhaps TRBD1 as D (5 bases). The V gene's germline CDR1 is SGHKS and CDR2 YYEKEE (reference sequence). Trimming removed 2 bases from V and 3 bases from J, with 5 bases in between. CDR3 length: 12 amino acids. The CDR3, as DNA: TGTGCCAGCAGCTTACAGGACACTGAAGCTTTCTTT. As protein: CASSLQDTEAFF.